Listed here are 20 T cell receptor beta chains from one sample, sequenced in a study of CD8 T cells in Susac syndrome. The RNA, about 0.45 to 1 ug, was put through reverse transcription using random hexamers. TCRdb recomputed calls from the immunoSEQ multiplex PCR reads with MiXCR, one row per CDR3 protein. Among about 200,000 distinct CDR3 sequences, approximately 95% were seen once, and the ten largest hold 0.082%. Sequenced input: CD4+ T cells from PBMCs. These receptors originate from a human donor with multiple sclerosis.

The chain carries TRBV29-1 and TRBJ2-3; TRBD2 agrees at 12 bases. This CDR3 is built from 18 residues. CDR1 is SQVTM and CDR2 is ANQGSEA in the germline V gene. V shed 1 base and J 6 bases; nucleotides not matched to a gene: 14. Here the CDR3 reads CSVEAGSFLAGGPDTQYF. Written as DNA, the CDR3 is TGCAGCGTTGAAGCCGGGTCTTTCCTAGCGGGGGGGCCGGATACGCAGTATTTT.

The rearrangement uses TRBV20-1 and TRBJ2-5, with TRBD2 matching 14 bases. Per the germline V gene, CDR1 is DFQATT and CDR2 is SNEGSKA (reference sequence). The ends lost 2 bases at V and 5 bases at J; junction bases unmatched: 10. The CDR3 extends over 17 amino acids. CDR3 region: CSARHTRLAGGRETQYF. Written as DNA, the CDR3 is TGCAGTGCTAGACACACGAGACTAGCGGGGGGGCGTGAGACCCAGTACTTC.

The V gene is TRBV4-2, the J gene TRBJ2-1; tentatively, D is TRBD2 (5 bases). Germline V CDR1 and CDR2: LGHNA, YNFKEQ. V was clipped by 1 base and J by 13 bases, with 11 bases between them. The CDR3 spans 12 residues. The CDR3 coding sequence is TGTGCCAGCAGCCAAGTCAGCGGCCCCCAGTTCTTC. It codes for CASSQVSGPQFF.

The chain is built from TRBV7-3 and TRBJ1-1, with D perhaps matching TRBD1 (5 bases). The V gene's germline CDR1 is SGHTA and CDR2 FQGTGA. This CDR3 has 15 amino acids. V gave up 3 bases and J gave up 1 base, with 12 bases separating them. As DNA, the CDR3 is TGTGCCAGCAGCTTCATGGGACCCCCGAACACTGAAGCTTTCTTT. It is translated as CASSFMGPPNTEAFF.

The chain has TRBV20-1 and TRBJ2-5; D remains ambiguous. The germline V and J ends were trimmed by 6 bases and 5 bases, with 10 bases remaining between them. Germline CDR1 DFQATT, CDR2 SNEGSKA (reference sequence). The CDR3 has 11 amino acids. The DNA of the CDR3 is TGCAGTGCATGGAAGCCGGAGACCCAGTACTTC. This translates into CSAWKPETQYF.

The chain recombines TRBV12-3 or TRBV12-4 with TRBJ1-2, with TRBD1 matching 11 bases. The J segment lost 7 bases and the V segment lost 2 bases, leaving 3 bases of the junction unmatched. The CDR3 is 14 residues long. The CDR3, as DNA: TGTGCCAGCAGTTTATTGGACAGGGGGCTTGGCTACACCTTC. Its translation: CASSLLDRGLGYTF.

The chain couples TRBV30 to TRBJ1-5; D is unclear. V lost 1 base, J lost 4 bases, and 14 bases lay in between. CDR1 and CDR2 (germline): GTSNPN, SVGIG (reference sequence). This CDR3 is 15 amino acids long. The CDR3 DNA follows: TGTGCCTGGAGTGAAGAGGGCAGCCAAAATCAGCCCCAGCATTTT. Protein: CAWSEEGSQNQPQHF.

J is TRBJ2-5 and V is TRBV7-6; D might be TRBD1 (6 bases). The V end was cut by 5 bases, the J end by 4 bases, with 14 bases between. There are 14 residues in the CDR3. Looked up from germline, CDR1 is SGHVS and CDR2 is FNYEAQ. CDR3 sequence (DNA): TGTGCCAGCAGCATTAGACAGGTTGGAGAGACCCAGTACTTC. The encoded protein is CASSIRQVGETQYF.

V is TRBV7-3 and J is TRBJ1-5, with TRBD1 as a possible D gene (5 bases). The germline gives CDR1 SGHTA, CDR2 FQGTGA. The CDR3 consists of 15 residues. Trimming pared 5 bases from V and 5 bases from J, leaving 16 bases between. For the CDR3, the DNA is TGTGCCAGCAGCCTCCACCCCGGCAGGGATCAGCCCCAGCATTTT. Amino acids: CASSLHPGRDQPQHF.

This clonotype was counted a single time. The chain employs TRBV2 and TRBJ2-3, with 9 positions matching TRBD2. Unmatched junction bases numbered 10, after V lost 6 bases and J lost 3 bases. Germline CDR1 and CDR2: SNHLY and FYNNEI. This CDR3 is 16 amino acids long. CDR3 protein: CASSGQGLARTDTQYF. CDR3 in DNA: TGTGCCAGCAGCGGGCAGGGACTAGCAAGGACAGATACGCAGTATTTT.

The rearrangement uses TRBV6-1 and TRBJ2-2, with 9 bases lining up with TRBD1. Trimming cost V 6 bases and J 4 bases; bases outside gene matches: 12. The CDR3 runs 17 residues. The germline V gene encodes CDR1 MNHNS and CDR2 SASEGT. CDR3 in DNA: TGTGCCAGCAGGCCTCGTACCGGGACAGGGCTCACCGGGGAGCTGTTTTTT. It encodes CASRPRTGTGLTGELFF.

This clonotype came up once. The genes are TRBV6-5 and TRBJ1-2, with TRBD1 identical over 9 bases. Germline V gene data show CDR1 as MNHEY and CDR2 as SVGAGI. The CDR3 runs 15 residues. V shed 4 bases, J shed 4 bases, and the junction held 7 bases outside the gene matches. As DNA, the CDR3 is TGTGCCAGCAGTTCCGGGGACAGGGTCGGCTATGGCTACACCTTC. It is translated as CASSSGDRVGYGYTF.

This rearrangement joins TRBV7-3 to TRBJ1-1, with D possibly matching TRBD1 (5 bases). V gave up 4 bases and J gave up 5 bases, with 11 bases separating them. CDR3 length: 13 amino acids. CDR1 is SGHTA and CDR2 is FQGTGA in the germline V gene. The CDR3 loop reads CASSSGTRTEAFF. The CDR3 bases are TGTGCCAGCAGCTCGGGGACTAGGACTGAAGCTTTCTTT.

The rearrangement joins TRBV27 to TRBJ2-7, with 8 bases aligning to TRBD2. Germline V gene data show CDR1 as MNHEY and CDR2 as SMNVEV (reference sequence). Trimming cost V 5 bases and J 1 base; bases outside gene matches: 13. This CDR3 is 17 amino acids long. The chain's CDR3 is CASSPVSGVQPSYEQYV. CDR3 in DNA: TGTGCCAGCAGTCCAGTTAGCGGGGTCCAACCGTCCTACGAGCAGTACGTC.

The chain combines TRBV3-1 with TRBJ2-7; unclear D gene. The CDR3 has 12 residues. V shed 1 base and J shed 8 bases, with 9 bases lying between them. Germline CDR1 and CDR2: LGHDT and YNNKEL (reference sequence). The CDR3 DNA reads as TGTGCCAGCAGCCAAGTCTTGGGTAAGCAGTACTTC. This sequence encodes CASSQVLGKQYF.

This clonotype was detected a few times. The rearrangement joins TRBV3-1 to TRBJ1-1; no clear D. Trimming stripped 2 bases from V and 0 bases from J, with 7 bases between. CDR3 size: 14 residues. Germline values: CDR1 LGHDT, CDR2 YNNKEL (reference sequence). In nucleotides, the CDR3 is TGTGCCAGCAGCCAACAGGTCATGAACACTGAAGCTTTCTTT. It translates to CASSQQVMNTEAFF. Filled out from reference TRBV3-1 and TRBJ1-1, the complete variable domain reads DTAVSQTPKYLVTQMGNDKSIKCEQNLGHDTMYWYKQDSKKFLKIMFSYNNKELIINETVPNRFSPKSPDKAHLNLHINSLELGDSAVYFCASSQQVMNTEAFFGQGTRLTVV.

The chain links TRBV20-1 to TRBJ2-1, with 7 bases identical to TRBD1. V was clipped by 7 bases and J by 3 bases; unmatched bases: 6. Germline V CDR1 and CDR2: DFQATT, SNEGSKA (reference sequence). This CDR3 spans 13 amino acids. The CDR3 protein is CSVRGRNYNEQFF. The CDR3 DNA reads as TGCAGTGTGAGGGGGCGGAACTACAATGAGCAGTTCTTC.

In DNA form, the CDR3 reads TGTGCTAGTGGCCAACTTGGACTAGCGAAGATCAATGAGCAGTTCTTC. Encoded protein: CASGQLGLAKINEQFF. The chain couples TRBV12-5 to TRBJ2-1; TRBD2 aligns across 9 bases. Germline V gene lookup returns CDR1 LGHNT and CDR2 FRNRAP. The CDR3 has 16 amino acids. V was pared by 6 bases and J by 6 bases, with 12 bases of the junction left unmatched.

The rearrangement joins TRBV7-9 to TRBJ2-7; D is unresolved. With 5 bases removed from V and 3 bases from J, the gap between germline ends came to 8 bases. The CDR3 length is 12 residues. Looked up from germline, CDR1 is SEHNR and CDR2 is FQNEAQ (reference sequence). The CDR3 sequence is CASSVFGYEQYF. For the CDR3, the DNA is TGTGCCAGCAGCGTCTTCGGCTACGAGCAGTACTTC.

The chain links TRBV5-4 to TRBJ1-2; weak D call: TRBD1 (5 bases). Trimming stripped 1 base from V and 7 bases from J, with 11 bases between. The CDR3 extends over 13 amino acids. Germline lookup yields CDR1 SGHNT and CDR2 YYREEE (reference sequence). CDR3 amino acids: CASSLSGGGGYTF. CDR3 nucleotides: TGTGCCAGCAGCTTGTCCGGGGGAGGTGGCTACACCTTC.